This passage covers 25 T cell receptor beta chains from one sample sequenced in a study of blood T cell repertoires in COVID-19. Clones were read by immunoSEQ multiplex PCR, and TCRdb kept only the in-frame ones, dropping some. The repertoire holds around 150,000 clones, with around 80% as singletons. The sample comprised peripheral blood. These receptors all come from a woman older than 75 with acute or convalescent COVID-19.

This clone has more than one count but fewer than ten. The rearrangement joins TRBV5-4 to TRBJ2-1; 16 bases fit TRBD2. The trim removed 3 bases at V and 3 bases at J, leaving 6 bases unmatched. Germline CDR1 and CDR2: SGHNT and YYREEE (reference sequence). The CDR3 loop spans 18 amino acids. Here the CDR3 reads CASSSGTSGGGNYNEQFF. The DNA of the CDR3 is TGTGCCAGCAGCTCAGGGACTAGCGGGGGGGGAAACTACAATGAGCAGTTCTTC.

CDR3 sequence: CASIPQFGGSVQETQYF. In nucleotides, the CDR3 is TGTGCCAGCATCCCACAATTTGGCGGGAGTGTGCAAGAGACCCAGTACTTC. The V call is TRBV2, the J call TRBJ2-5; 7 bases agree with TRBD2. From germline, CDR1 is SNHLY and CDR2 FYNNEI. CDR3 length equals 17 residues. With V trimmed by 7 bases and J by 2 bases, 16 bases remained unmatched.

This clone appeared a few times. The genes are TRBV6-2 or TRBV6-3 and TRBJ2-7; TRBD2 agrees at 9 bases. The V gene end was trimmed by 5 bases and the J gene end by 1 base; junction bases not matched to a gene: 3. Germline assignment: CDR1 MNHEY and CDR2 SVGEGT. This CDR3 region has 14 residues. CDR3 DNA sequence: TGTGCCAGCAGTGTAGCGGGGGAATCCTACGAGCAGTACTTC. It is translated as CASSVAGESYEQYF.

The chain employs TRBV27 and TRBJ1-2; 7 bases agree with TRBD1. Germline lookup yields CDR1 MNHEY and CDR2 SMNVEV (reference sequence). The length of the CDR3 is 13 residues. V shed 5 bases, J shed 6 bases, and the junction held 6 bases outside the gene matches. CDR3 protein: CASSTDRANGYTF. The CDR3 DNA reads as TGTGCCAGCAGTACCGACAGGGCGAATGGCTACACCTTC.

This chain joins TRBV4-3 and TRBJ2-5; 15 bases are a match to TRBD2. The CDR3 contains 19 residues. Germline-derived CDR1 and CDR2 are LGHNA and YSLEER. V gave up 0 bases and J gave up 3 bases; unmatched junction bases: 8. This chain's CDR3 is CASSQEFGTSGGLKETQYF. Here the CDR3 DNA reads TGCGCCAGCAGCCAAGAGTTCGGGACTAGCGGGGGGTTAAAAGAGACCCAGTACTTC.

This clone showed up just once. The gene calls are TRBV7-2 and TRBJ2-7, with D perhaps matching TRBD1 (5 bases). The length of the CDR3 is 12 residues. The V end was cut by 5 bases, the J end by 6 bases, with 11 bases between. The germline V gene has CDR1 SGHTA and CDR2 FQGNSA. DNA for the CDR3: TGTGCCAGCAGCACCAGGGCAGCCGAGCAGTACTTC. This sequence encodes CASSTRAAEQYF.

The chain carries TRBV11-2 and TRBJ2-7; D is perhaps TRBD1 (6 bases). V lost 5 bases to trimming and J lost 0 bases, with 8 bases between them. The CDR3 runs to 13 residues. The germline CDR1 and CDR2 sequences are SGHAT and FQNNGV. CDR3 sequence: CASSRTDSYEQYF. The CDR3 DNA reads TGTGCCAGCAGCCGGACAGACTCCTACGAGCAGTACTTC.

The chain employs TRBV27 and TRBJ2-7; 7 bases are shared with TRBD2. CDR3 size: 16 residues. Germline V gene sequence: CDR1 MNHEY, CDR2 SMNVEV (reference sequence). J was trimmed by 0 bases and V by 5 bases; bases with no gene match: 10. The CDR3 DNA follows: TGTGCCAGCAGTACCTCGGCGGGAGCGGTCTCCTACGAGCAGTACTTC. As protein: CASSTSAGAVSYEQYF.

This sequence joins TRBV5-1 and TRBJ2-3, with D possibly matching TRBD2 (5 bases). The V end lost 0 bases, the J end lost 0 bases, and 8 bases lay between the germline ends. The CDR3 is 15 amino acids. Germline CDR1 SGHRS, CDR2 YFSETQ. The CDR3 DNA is TGCGCCAGCAGCTTGGATCCGGGAAGCACAGATACGCAGTATTTT. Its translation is CASSLDPGSTDTQYF.

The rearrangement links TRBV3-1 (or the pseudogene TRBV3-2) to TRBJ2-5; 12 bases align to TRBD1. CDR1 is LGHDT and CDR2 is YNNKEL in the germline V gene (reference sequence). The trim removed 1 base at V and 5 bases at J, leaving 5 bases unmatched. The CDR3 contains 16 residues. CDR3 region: CASSQAGDRGPETQYF. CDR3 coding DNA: TGTGCCAGCAGCCAAGCTGGGGACAGGGGGCCGGAGACCCAGTACTTC.

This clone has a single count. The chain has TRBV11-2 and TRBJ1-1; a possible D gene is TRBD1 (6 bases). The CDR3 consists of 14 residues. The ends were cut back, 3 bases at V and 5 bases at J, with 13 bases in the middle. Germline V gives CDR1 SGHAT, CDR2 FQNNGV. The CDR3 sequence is CASSLDKRGTEAFF. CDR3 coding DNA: TGTGCCAGCAGCTTGGACAAAAGGGGGACTGAAGCTTTCTTT.

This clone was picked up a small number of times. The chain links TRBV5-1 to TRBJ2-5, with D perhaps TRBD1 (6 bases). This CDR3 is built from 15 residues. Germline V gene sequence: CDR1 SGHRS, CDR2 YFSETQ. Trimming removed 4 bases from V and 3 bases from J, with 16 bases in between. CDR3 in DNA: TGCGCCAGCAGCCAAAGGGGGTACAGGGAAGAGACCCAGTACTTC. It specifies CASSQRGYREETQYF.

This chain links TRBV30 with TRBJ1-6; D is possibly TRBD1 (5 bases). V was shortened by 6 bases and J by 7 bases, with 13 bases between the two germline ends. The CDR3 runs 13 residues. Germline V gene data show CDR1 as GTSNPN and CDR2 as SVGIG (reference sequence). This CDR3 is CACQTGSNSPLHF. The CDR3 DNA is TGTGCCTGTCAAACAGGTTCGAATTCACCCCTCCACTTT.

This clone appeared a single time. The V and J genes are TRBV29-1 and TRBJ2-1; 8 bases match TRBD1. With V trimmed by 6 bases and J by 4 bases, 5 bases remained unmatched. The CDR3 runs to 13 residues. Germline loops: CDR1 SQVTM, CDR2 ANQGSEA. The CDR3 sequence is CSVGQAQYNEQFF. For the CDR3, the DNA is TGCAGCGTGGGACAGGCCCAATACAATGAGCAGTTCTTC.

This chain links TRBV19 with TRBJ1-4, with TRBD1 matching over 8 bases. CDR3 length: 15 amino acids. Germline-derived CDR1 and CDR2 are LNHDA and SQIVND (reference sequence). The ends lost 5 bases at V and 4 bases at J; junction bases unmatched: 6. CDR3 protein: CASSGRTGRNEKLFF. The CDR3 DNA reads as TGTGCCAGTAGTGGCCGGACAGGGCGTAATGAAAAACTGTTTTTT.

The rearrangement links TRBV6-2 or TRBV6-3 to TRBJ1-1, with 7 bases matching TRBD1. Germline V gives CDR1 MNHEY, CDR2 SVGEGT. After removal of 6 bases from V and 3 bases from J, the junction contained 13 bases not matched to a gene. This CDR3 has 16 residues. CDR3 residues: CASSKDRVSADTEAFF. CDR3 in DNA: TGTGCCAGCAGCAAAGACAGGGTTTCAGCAGACACTGAAGCTTTCTTT.

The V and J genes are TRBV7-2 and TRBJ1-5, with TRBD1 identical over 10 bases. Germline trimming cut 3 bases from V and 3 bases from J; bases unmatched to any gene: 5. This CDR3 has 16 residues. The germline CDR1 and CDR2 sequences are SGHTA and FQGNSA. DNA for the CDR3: TGTGCCAGCAGCTTGACAGGGGGCGCAATCAATCAGCCCCAGCATTTT. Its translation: CASSLTGGAINQPQHF.

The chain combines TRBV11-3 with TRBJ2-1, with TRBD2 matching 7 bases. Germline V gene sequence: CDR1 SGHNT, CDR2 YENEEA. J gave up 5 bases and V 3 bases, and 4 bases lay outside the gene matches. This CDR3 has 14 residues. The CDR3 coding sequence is TGTGCCAGCAGCTTCGCGGGAGCGGACAATGAGCAGTTCTTC. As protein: CASSFAGADNEQFF.

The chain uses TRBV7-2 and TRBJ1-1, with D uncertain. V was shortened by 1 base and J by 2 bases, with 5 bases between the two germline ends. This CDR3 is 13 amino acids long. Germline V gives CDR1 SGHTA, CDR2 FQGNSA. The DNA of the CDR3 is TGTGCCAGCAGCTTAGGAGCCAACACTGAAGCTTTCTTT. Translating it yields CASSLGANTEAFF.

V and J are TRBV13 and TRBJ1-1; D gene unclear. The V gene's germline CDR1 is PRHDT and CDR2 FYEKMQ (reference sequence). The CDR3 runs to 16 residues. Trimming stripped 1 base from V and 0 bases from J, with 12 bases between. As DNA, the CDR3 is TGTGCCAGCAGCTTAGCTGTGGGCTTAATGAACACTGAAGCTTTCTTT. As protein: CASSLAVGLMNTEAFF. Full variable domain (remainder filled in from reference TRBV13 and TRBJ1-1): AAGVIQSPRHLIKEKRETATLKCYPIPRHDTVYWYQQGPGQDPQFLISFYEKMQSDKGSIPDRFSAQQFSDYHSELNMSSLELGDSALYFCASSLAVGLMNTEAFFGQGTRLTVV.

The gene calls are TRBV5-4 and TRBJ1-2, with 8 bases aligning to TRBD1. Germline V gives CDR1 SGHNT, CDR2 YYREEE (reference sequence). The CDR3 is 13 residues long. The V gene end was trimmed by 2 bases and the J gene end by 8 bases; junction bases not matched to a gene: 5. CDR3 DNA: TGTGCCAGCAGCTTACTACAGGGGGAAGGCTACACCTTC. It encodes CASSLLQGEGYTF. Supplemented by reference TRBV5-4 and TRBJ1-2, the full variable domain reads ETGVTQSPTHLIKTRGQQVTLRCSSQSGHNTVSWYQQALGQGPQFIFQYYREEENGRGNFPPRFSGLQFPNYSSELNVNALELDDSALYLCASSLLQGEGYTFGSGTRLTVV.

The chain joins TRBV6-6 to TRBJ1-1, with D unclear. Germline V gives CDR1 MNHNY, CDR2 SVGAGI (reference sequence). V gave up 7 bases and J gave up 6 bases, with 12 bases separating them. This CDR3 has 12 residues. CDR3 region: CASTRTEAEAFF. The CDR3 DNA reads TGTGCCAGCACCAGAACCGAGGCTGAAGCTTTCTTT.

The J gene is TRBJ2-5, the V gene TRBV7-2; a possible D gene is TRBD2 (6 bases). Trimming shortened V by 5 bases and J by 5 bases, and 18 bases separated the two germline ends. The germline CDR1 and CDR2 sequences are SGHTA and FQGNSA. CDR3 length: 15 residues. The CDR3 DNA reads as TGTGCCAGCAGCCAAGGGACTTCCCTAGTGGAGACCCAGTACTTC. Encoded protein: CASSQGTSLVETQYF.

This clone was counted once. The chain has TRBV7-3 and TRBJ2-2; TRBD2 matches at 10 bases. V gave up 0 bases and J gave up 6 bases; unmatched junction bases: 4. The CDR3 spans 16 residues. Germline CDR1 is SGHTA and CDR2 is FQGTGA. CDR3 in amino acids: CASSLTGLAGAGELFF. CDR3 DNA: TGTGCCAGCAGCTTAACAGGGCTAGCGGGGGCCGGGGAGCTGTTTTTT.

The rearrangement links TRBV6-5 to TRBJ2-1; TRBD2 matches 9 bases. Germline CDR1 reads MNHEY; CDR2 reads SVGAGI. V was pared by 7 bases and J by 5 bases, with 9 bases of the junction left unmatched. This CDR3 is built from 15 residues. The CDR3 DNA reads TGTGCCAGCAACGCCGGGACTAGCAGCCACAATGAGCAGTTCTTC. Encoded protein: CASNAGTSSHNEQFF.